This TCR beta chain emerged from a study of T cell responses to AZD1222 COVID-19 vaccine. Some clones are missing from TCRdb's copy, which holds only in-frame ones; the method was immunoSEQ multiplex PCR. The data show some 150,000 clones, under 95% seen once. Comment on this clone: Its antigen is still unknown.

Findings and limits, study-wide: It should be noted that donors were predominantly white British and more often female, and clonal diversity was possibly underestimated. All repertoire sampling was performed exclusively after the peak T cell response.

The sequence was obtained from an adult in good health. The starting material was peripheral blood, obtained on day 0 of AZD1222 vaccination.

CDR3 amino acids: CASSLYRYGYTF. The CDR3 DNA reads TGTGCCAGCAGCTTATATCGCTATGGCTACACCTTC. The V call is TRBV11-2, the J call TRBJ1-2; D call uncertain. The CDR3 consists of 12 residues. V gave up 2 bases and J gave up 4 bases, with 5 bases separating them. Germline assignment: CDR1 SGHAT and CDR2 FQNNGV. Variable domain in full (rest from reference TRBV11-2 and TRBJ1-2): EAGVAQSPRYKIIEKRQSVAFWCNPISGHATLYWYQQILGQGPKLLIQFQNNGVVDDSQLPKDRFSAERLKGVDSTLKIQPAKLEDSAVYLCASSLYRYGYTFGSGTRLTVV.